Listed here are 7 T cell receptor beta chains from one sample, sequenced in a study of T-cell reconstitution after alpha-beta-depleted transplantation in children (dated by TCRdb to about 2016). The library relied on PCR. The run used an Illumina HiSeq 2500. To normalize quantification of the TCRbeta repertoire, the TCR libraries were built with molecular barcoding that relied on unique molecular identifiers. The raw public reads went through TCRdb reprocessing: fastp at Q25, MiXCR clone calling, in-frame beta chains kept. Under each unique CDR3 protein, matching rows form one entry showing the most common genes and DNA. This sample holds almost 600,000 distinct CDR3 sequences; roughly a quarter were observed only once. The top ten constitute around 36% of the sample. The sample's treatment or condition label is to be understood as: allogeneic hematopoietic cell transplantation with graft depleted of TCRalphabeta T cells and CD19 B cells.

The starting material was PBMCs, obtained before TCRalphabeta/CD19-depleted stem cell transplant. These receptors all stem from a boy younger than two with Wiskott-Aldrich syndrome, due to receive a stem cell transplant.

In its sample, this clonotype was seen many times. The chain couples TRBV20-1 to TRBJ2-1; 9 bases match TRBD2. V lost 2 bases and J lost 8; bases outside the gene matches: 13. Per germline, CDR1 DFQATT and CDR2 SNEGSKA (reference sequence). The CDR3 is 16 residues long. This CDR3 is CSARPSRLAASYEQFF. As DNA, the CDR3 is TGCAGTGCTAGACCCTCCCGACTAGCGGCGTCCTATGAGCAGTTCTTC.

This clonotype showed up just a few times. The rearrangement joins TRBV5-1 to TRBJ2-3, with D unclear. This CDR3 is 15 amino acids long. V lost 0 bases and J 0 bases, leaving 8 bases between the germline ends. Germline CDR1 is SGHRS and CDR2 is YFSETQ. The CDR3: CASSLDIGSTDTQYF. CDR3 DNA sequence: TGCGCCAGCAGCTTGGACATTGGTAGCACAGATACGCAGTATTTT.

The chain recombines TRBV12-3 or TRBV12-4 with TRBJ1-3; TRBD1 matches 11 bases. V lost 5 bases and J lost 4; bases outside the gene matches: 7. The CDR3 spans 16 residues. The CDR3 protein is CASSIGQGATGNTIYF. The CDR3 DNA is TGTGCCAGCAGTATCGGACAGGGGGCAACAGGAAACACCATATATTTT.

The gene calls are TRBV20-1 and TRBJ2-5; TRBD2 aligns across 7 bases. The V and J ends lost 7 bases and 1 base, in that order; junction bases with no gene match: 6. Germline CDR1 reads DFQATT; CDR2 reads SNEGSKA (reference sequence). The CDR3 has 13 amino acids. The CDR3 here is CSGRAGLQETQYF. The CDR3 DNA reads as TGCAGTGGGAGAGCGGGGCTCCAAGAGACCCAGTACTTC.

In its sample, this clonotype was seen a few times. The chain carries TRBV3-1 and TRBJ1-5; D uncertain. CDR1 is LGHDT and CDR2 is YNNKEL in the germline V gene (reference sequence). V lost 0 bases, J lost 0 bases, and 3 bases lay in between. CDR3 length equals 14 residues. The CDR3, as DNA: TGTGCCAGCAGCCAAGATCATAGCAATCAGCCCCAGCATTTT. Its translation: CASSQDHSNQPQHF. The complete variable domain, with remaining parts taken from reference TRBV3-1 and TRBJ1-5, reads DTAVSQTPKYLVTQMGNDKSIKCEQNLGHDTMYWYKQDSKKFLKIMFSYNNKELIINETVPNRFSPKSPDKAHLNLHINSLELGDSAVYFCASSQDHSNQPQHFGDGTRLSIL.

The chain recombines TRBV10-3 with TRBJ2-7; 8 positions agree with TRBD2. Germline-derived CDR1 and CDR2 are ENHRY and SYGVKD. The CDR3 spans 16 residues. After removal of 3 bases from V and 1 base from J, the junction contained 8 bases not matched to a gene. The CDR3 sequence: CAISDETGGDSYEQYF. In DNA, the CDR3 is TGTGCCATCAGTGATGAGACGGGAGGGGATTCCTACGAGCAGTACTTC.

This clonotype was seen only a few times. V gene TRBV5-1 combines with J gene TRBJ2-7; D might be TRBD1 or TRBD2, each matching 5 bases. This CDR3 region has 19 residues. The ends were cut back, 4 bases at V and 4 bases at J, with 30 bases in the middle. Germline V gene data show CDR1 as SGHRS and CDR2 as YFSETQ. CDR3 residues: CASSGSSWGKGIGAYEQYF. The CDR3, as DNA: TGCGCCAGCAGCGGGTCCTCATGGGGGAAGGGGATTGGGGCTTACGAGCAGTACTTC.